These 26 T cell receptor beta chains share one sample of origin, sequenced in a study of blood T cell repertoires in COVID-19 (dated by TCRdb to the early 2020s). The library came from the immunoSEQ multiplex PCR assay. Sourced from immuneACCESS, this table was stored by TCRdb with only in-frame sequences that have V and J called. A share of the clones is absent; for the studies checked, an unresolved V gene accounts for under half, and the remainder has no known explanation. This sample holds approximately 180,000 clones; roughly nine tenths were observed only once. The ten biggest clones cover about a fifth of the sample. Sequencing input: peripheral blood. Every receptor here comes from a man aged 55-75 years with active or convalescent COVID-19.

The chain couples TRBV19 to TRBJ1-4; D uncertain. Germline assignment: CDR1 LNHDA and CDR2 SQIVND (reference sequence). Trimming removed 4 bases from V and 7 bases from J, with 7 bases in between. The CDR3 totals 12 residues. The CDR3 reads CASSSSGEKLFF. The CDR3 nucleotides read TGTGCCAGTAGTAGTAGCGGTGAAAAACTGTTTTTT.

This sequence joins TRBV10-3 and TRBJ1-1, with 10 positions matching TRBD1. V gave up 6 bases and J gave up 3 bases; unmatched junction bases: 4. Germline V lookup: CDR1 ENHRY, CDR2 SYGVKD. The CDR3 sequence is 14 residues long. CDR3 loop: CAISPGTGDTEAFF. The CDR3 region has the DNA TGTGCCATCAGCCCCGGGACAGGGGACACTGAAGCTTTCTTT.

CDR3: CASSLGGQYTDTQYF. CDR3 nucleotide sequence: TGTGCCAGCAGCTTAGGGGGACAATACACAGATACGCAGTATTTT. V usage is TRBV7-9 and J usage is TRBJ2-3, with a weak D call TRBD1 (6 bases). Germline CDR1 and CDR2: SEHNR and FQNEAQ (reference sequence). V was clipped by 1 base and J by 2 bases, with 10 bases between them. CDR3 length equals 15 residues.

This clone was counted a single time. The rearrangement uses TRBV27 and TRBJ2-1; 8 bases fit TRBD2. From germline, CDR1 is MNHEY and CDR2 SMNVEV (reference sequence). This CDR3 has 14 residues. The junction had 4 bases not matched to a gene; V was cut back by 5 bases and J by 4 bases. DNA for the CDR3: TGTGCCAGCAGTACGGTAGCGGGGTACAATGAGCAGTTCTTC. Translation: CASSTVAGYNEQFF.

The J gene is TRBJ1-1, the V gene TRBV25-1; TRBD1 matches 9 bases. Germline values: CDR1 MGHDK, CDR2 SYGVNS. V dropped 4 bases and J dropped 0; count of bases not matched to a gene: 9. This CDR3 comprises 17 residues. DNA of the CDR3: TGTGCCAGCAGTGCTTTTGGGACAGGGACGATGAACACTGAAGCTTTCTTT. Translated, it gives CASSAFGTGTMNTEAFF. Variable domain in full (rest from reference TRBV25-1 and TRBJ1-1): EADIYQTPRYLVIGTGKKITLECSQTMGHDKMYWYQQDPGMELHLIHYSYGVNSTEKGDLSSESTVSRIRTEHFPLTLESARPSHTSQYLCASSAFGTGTMNTEAFFGQGTRLTVV.

The genes are TRBV2 and TRBJ2-5; 12 nucleotides match TRBD2. The CDR3 contains 15 residues. The V gene's germline CDR1 is SNHLY and CDR2 FYNNEI. The V segment lost 3 bases and the J segment 5 bases; nucleotides outside the gene matches: 4. The CDR3 loop is CASSDASGGAETQYF. CDR3 DNA sequence: TGTGCCAGCAGTGATGCTAGCGGGGGGGCCGAGACCCAGTACTTC. The entire variable domain, with the rest obtained from reference TRBV2 and TRBJ2-5, is as follows: EPEVTQTPSHQVTQMGQEVILRCVPISNHLYFYWYRQILGQKVEFLVSFYNNEISEKSEIFDDQFSVERPDGSNFTLKIRSTKLEDSAMYFCASSDASGGAETQYFGPGTRLLVL.

With respect to this clone: Distinct nucleotide sequences in the sample also encode this CDR3. This chain uses TRBV6-5 with TRBJ1-3; D is uncertain. Germline lookup yields CDR1 MNHEY and CDR2 SVGAGI. The CDR3 spans 15 residues. Trimming left V 0 bases short and J 0 bases short, with 6 bases between. CDR3 nucleotides: TGTGCCAGCAGTTACTCTCGGGGCTCTGGAAACACCATATATTTT. Amino acids: CASSYSRGSGNTIYF.

This clone turned up a few times. Here the CDR3 DNA reads TGTGCCAGCGGGGGACAGGGGGCAAAATATGGCTACACCTTC. Translating gives CASGGQGAKYGYTF. The chain employs TRBV27 and TRBJ1-2; 12 bases agree with TRBD1. Per the germline V gene, CDR1 is MNHEY and CDR2 is SMNVEV (reference sequence). CDR3 size: 14 residues. Losses at the gene ends were 8 bases for V and 5 bases for J; bases not matched to a gene: 6.

This chain joins TRBV30 and TRBJ2-3, with a possible D match to TRBD1 (6 bases). V lost 3 bases to trimming and J lost 6 bases, with 10 bases between them. The CDR3 length is 12 residues. Germline-derived CDR1 and CDR2 are GTSNPN and SVGIG (reference sequence). Here the CDR3 DNA reads TGTGCCTGGAGCAGGGGACCCGATACGCAGTATTTT. Protein: CAWSRGPDTQYF.

The rearrangement joins TRBV19 to TRBJ1-3, with TRBD1 as a possible D gene (5 bases). This CDR3 is 18 amino acids long. Trimming left V 1 base short and J 2 bases short, with 18 bases between. Germline values: CDR1 LNHDA, CDR2 SQIVND (reference sequence). CDR3 region: CASSIVPIRLGAGNTIYF. As DNA, the CDR3 is TGTGCCAGTAGTATAGTCCCCATACGGTTAGGGGCTGGAAACACCATATATTTT.

The J gene is TRBJ1-5, the V gene TRBV15; 8 bases agree with TRBD1. The ends lost 5 bases at V and 9 bases at J; junction bases unmatched: 15. Germline V lookup: CDR1 LNHNV, CDR2 YYDKDF (reference sequence). The CDR3 contains 16 residues. The CDR3 coding sequence is TGTGCCACCAGCGGAGGCTTCGGGACAGGCCTAGCGCCCCAGCATTTT. Translated: CATSGGFGTGLAPQHF.

This sequence joins TRBV7-2 and TRBJ1-6; perhaps TRBD1 as D (6 bases). CDR3 length: 15 amino acids. Trimming stripped 6 bases from V and 9 bases from J, with 18 bases between. Germline-derived CDR1 and CDR2 are SGHTA and FQGNSA. The CDR3 reads CASSPEGGRGSPLHF. The CDR3 DNA reads as TGTGCCAGCAGTCCCGAGGGGGGGCGCGGTTCACCCCTCCACTTT.

The rearrangement uses TRBV30 and TRBJ1-5, with TRBD1 as a possible D gene (6 bases). The CDR3 contains 15 residues. Trimming stripped 3 bases from V and 6 bases from J, with 18 bases between. Germline lookup yields CDR1 GTSNPN and CDR2 SVGIG (reference sequence). DNA for the CDR3: TGTGCCTGGAGCCCTTCGGGGCAGGGGAGTCAGCCCCAGCATTTT. Amino acids: CAWSPSGQGSQPQHF. Looking up the rest from reference TRBV30 and TRBJ1-5 gives the full variable domain: SQTIHQWPATLVQPVGSPLSLECTVEGTSNPNLYWYRQAAGRGLQLLFYSVGIGQISSEVPQNLSASRPQDRQFILSSKKLLLSDSGFYLCAWSPSGQGSQPQHFGDGTRLSIL.

The chain couples TRBV30 to TRBJ2-5; TRBD1 aligns across 10 bases. CDR1 is GTSNPN, CDR2 SVGIG, per germline (reference sequence). The CDR3 contains 12 residues. Trimming took 5 bases from V and 6 from J; bases not matched to a gene: 3. CDR3: CAWETGGKTQYF. CDR3 sequence (DNA): TGTGCCTGGGAGACAGGGGGCAAGACCCAGTACTTC.

The chain employs TRBV27 and TRBJ1-2, with D perhaps matching TRBD1 (5 bases). V lost 3 bases and J 5 bases, leaving 13 bases between the germline ends. CDR1 and CDR2 (germline): MNHEY, SMNVEV (reference sequence). This CDR3 comprises 14 residues. In nucleotides, the CDR3 is TGTGCCAGCAGTTTGAAAGGCAGGACATATGGCTACACCTTC. Encoded protein: CASSLKGRTYGYTF.

This chain joins TRBV10-3 and TRBJ2-1; 7 nucleotides agree with TRBD2. Germline loops: CDR1 ENHRY, CDR2 SYGVKD. The CDR3 has 15 residues. V was clipped by 8 bases and J by 7 bases; unmatched bases: 14. CDR3 in DNA: TGTGCCATCTCTCTGGGGCCGGCGGGGGTGAATGAGCAGTTCTTC. Amino acid sequence: CAISLGPAGVNEQFF.

This clone was observed a single time. Germline is not matched at one junction end, which may reflect a read error. The chain has TRBV5-6 and TRBJ2-1, with 8 bases matching TRBD1. CDR3 size: 15 residues. In germline, CDR1 is SGHDT, CDR2 YYEEEE. CDR3 sequence: CASRLGDRLYNEQFF. The CDR3 nucleotides are TGTGCCAGCAGATTGGGGGACAGGCTTTACAATGAGCAGTTCTTC.

The rearrangement links TRBV11-2 to TRBJ1-1; D call uncertain. The CDR3 extends over 14 amino acids. The V gene's germline CDR1 is SGHAT and CDR2 FQNNGV. The germline V and J ends were trimmed by 2 bases and 8 bases, with 15 bases remaining between them. The CDR3 is CASSLFGLGAEAFF. As DNA, the CDR3 is TGTGCCAGCAGCTTATTCGGGTTGGGAGCCGAAGCTTTCTTT.

The chain combines TRBV29-1 with TRBJ2-3; TRBD2 aligns across 10 bases. The junction had 5 bases not matched to a gene; V was cut back by 4 bases and J by 4 bases. The CDR3 runs 14 residues. CDR1 is SQVTM, CDR2 ANQGSEA, per germline. CDR3 nucleotides: TGCAGCGTTGTGGGGACTAGCGCGGCAGATACGCAGTATTTT. Translation gives CSVVGTSAADTQYF.

The V and J genes are TRBV7-9 and TRBJ2-5, with a possible D match to TRBD1 (5 bases). Between the trimmed V and J ends, which lost 3 bases and 2 bases, there was a span of 13 bases. The CDR3 spans 15 residues. Germline assignment: CDR1 SEHNR and CDR2 FQNEAQ (reference sequence). The CDR3 nucleotides are TGTGCCAGCAGCTTGATCTCCTCAGGGCAAGAGACCCAGTACTTC. Amino acid sequence: CASSLISSGQETQYF. Together with reference TRBV7-9 and TRBJ2-5, the CDR3 gives the full variable domain: DTGVSQNPRHKITKRGQNVTFRCDPISEHNRLYWYRQTLGQGPEFLTYFQNEAQLEKSRLLSDRFSAERPKGSFSTLEIQRTEQGDSAMYLCASSLISSGQETQYFGPGTRLLVL.

In its sample, this clone was seen a few times. The chain employs TRBV4-2 and TRBJ2-1, with 10 bases fitting TRBD2. The CDR3 totals 18 residues. After removal of 6 bases from V and 6 bases from J, the junction contained 17 bases not matched to a gene. Germline CDR1 and CDR2: LGHNA and YNFKEQ. The CDR3 protein is CASSPRRNSGGTGNEQFF. The DNA for the CDR3 is TGTGCCAGCAGTCCCCGAAGGAATAGCGGGGGGACGGGCAATGAGCAGTTCTTC.

V and J are TRBV5-1 and TRBJ2-2; 7 bases map to TRBD1. V was pared by 0 bases and J by 3 bases, with 8 bases of the junction left unmatched. This CDR3 has 17 amino acids. Germline V CDR1 and CDR2: SGHRS, YFSETQ. The CDR3 sequence is CASSLGLGGKDTGELFF. The DNA for the CDR3 is TGCGCCAGCAGCTTGGGGTTAGGGGGCAAGGACACCGGGGAGCTGTTTTTT.

The rearrangement joins TRBV10-3 to TRBJ1-4; the D is unclear. The CDR3 has 16 residues. V was clipped by 6 bases and J by 0 bases, with 14 bases between them. Germline-derived CDR1 and CDR2 are ENHRY and SYGVKD. The CDR3 sequence is CAISRQLVATNEKLFF. The CDR3 DNA sequence: TGTGCCATCAGCCGTCAACTCGTTGCAACTAATGAAAAACTGTTTTTT.

This clone has a single count. This chain joins TRBV24-1 and TRBJ2-3, with 7 bases fitting TRBD1. From germline, CDR1 is KGHDR and CDR2 SFDVKD. The CDR3 consists of 15 residues. Trimming removed 4 bases from V and 8 bases from J; junction bases left unmatched: 11. The CDR3 sequence is CATSDTRQGSSTQYF. The CDR3 DNA is TGTGCCACCAGTGACACCCGACAGGGCTCAAGTACGCAGTATTTT.

The V call is TRBV2, the J call TRBJ1-1, with a possible D match to TRBD1 (6 bases). V was clipped by 11 bases and J by 11 bases, with 27 bases between them. The V gene's germline CDR1 is SNHLY and CDR2 FYNNEI. This CDR3 region has 14 residues. The CDR3 loop reads CAEEQGVRLGLAFF. The DNA of the CDR3 is TGTGCCGAGGAACAGGGAGTCCGCCTAGGGTTGGCTTTCTTT.

This chain uses TRBV11-2 with TRBJ1-2; TRBD1 might be the D (6 bases). Germline values: CDR1 SGHAT, CDR2 FQNNGV. Trimming took off 5 bases at V and 6 bases at J, with 13 bases between the two ends. This CDR3 spans 13 amino acids. CDR3 region: CASSKQGSDGYTF. CDR3 nucleotides: TGTGCCAGCAGCAAACAGGGTTCGGATGGCTACACCTTC. The entire variable domain, with the rest obtained from reference TRBV11-2 and TRBJ1-2, is as follows: EAGVAQSPRYKIIEKRQSVAFWCNPISGHATLYWYQQILGQGPKLLIQFQNNGVVDDSQLPKDRFSAERLKGVDSTLKIQPAKLEDSAVYLCASSKQGSDGYTFGSGTRLTVV.